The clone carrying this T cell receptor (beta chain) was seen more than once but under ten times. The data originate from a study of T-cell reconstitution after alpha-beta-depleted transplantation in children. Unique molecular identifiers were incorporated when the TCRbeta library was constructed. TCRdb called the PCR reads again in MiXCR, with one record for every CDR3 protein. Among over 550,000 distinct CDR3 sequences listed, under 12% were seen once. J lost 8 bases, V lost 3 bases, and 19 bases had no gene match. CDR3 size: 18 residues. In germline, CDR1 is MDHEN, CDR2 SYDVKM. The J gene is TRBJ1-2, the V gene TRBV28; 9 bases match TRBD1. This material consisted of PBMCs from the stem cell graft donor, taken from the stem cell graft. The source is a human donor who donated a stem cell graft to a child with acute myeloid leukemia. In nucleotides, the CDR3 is TGTGCCAGCAGTTTTATCCCTCTACGGGGAAGGACAGGGGTGGGCTACACCTTC. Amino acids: CASSFIPLRGRTGVGYTF.